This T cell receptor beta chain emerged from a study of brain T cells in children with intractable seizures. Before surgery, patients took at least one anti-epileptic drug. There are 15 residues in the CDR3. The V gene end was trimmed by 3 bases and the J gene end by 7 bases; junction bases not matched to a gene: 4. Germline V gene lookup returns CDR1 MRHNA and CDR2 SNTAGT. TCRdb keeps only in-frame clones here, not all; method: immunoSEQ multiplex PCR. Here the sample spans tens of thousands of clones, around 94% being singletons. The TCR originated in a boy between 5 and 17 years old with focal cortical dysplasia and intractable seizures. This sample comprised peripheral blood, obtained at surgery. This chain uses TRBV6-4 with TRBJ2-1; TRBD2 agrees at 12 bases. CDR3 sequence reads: CASSEKLAGGNEQFF. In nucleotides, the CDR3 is TGTGCCAGCAGTGAGAAACTAGCGGGAGGTAATGAGCAGTTCTTC.